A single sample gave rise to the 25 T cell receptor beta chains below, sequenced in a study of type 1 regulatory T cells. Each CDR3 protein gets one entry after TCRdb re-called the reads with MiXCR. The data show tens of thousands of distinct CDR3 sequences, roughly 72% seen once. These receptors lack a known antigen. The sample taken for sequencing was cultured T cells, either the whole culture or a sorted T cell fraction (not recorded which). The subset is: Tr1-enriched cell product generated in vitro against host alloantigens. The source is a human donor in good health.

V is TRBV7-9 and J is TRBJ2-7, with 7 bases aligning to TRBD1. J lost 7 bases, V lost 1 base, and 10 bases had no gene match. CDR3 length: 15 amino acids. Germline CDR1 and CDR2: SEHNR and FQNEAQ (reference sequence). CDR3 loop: CASSLGAGGNREQYF. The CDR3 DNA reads TGTGCCAGCAGCTTAGGGGCAGGGGGTAATCGAGAGCAGTACTTC.

The CDR3 reads CAWSGWAQATEAFF. DNA for the CDR3: TGTGCCTGGAGTGGGTGGGCCCAGGCCACTGAAGCTTTCTTT. The chain employs TRBV30 and TRBJ1-1; D is unresolved. V lost 1 base and J lost 4, with 13 bases in between. The CDR3 loop spans 14 amino acids. In germline, CDR1 is GTSNPN, CDR2 SVGIG (reference sequence).

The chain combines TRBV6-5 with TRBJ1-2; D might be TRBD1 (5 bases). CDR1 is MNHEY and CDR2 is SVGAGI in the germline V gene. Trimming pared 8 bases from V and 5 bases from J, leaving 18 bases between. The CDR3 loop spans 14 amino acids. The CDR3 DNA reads TGTGCCAGCGGAAACGCAGGGCACGTATATGGCTACACCTTC. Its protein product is CASGNAGHVYGYTF.

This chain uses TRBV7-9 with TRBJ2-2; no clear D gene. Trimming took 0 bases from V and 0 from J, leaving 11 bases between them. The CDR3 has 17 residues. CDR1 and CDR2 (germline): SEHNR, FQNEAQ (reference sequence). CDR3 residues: CASSLALGPANTGELFF. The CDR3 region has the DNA TGTGCCAGCAGCTTAGCGCTAGGACCGGCGAACACCGGGGAGCTGTTTTTT.

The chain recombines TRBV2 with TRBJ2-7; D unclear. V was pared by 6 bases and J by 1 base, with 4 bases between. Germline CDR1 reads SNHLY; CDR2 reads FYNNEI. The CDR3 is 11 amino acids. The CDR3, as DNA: TGTGCCAGCAGCCCATCCTACGAGCAGTACTTC. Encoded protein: CASSPSYEQYF. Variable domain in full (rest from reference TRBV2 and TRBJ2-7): EPEVTQTPSHQVTQMGQEVILRCVPISNHLYFYWYRQILGQKVEFLVSFYNNEISEKSEIFDDQFSVERPDGSNFTLKIRSTKLEDSAMYFCASSPSYEQYFGPGTRLTVT.

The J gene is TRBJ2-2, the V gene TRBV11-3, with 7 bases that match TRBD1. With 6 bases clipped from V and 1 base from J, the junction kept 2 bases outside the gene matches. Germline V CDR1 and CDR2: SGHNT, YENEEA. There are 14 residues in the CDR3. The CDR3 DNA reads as TGTGCCAGCAGGCGGACAGGGAACACCGGGGAGCTGTTTTTT. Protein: CASRRTGNTGELFF.

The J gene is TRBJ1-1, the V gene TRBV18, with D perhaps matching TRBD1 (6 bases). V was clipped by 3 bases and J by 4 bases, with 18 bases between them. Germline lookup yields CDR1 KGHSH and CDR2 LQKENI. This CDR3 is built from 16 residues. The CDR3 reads CASSPQQGGTGTEAFF. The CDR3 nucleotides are TGTGCCAGCTCACCCCAACAGGGCGGGACGGGCACTGAAGCTTTCTTT.

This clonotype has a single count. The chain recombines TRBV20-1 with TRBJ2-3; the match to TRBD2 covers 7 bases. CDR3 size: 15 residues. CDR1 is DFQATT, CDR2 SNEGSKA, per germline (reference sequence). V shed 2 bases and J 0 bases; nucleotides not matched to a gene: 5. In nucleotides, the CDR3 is TGCAGTGCTAGACGAGCGGGGATTAGCACAGATACGCAGTATTTT. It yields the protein CSARRAGISTDTQYF.

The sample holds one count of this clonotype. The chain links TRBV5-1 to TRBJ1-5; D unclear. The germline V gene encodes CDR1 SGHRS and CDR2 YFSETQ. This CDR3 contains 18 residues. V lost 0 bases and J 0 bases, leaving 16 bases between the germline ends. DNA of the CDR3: TGCGCCAGCAGCTTGGGTGCTCTGACACCAGGTAGCAATCAGCCCCAGCATTTT. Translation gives CASSLGALTPGSNQPQHF.

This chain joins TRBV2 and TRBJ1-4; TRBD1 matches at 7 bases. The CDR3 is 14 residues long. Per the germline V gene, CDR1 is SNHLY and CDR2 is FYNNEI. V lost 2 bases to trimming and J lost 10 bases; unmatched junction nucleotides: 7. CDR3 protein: CASSETETGSKLFF. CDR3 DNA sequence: TGTGCCAGCAGTGAAACAGAGACAGGGTCAAAACTGTTTTTT.

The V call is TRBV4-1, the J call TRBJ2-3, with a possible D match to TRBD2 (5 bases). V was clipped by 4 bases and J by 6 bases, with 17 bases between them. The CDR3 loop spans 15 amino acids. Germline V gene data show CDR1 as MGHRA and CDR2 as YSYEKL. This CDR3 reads CASSLASGWEDTQYF. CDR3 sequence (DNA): TGCGCCAGCAGCCTCGCTTCGGGGTGGGAGGATACGCAGTATTTT.

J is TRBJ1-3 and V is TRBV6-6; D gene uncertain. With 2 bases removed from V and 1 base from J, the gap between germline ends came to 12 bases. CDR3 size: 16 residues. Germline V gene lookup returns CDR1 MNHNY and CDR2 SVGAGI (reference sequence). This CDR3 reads CASSYGEESSGNTIYF. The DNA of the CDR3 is TGTGCCAGCAGTTACGGAGAGGAATCGTCTGGAAACACCATATATTTT.

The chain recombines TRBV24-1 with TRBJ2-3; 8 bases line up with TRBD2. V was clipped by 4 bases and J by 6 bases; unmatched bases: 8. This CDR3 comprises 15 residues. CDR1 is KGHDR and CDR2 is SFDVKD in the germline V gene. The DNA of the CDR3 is TGTGCCACCAGTGACTCCGGGGGGGGGGTGGATACGCAGTATTTT. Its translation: CATSDSGGGVDTQYF.

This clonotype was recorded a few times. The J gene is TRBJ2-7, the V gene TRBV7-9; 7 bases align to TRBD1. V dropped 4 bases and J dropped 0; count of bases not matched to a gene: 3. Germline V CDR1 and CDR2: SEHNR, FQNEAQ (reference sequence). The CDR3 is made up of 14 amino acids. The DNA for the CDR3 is TGTGCCAGCAGCTCACGGGACAGCTCCTACGAGCAGTACTTC. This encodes CASSSRDSSYEQYF.

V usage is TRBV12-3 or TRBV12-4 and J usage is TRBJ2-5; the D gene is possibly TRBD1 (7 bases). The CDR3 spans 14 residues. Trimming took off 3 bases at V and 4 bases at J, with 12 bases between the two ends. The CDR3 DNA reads TGTGCCAGCAGTTTCGGTCAGGGGGGAGAGACCCAGTACTTC. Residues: CASSFGQGGETQYF.

The CDR3 DNA reads TGTGCCAGTAGAAAGACGGCTAGCGGGGGGCCATACTACGAGCAGTACTTC. This gives the protein CASRKTASGGPYYEQYF. The chain recombines TRBV19 with TRBJ2-7; TRBD2 matches 11 bases. From germline, CDR1 is LNHDA and CDR2 SQIVND (reference sequence). The CDR3 spans 17 residues. The junction had 13 bases not matched to a gene; V was cut back by 6 bases and J by 3 bases.

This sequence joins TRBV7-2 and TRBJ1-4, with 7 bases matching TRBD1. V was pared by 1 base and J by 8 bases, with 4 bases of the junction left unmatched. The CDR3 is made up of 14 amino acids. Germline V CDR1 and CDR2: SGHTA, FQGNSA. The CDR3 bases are TGTGCCAGCAGCTTAGAAGGGGGCAGGGAAAAACTGTTTTTT. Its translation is CASSLEGGREKLFF.

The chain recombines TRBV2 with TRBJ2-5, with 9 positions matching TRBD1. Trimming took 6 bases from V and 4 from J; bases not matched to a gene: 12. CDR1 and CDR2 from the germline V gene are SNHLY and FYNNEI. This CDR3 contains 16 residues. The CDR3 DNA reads TGTGCCAGCAGCCCCCCGGGACAGGGACGGGGAGAGACCCAGTACTTC. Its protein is CASSPPGQGRGETQYF.

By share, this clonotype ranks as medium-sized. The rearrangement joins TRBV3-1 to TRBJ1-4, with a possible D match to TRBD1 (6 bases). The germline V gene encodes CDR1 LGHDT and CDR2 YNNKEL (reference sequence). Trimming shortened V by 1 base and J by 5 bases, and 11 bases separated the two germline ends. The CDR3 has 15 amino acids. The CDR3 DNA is TGTGCCAGCAGCCAAGCAGGGGCCGGGAATGAAAAACTGTTTTTT. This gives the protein CASSQAGAGNEKLFF.

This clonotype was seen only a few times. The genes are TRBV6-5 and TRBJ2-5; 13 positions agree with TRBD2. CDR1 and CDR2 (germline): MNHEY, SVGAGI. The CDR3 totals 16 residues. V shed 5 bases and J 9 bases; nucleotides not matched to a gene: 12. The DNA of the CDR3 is TGTGCCAGCAGTGGCCCGGGACTAGCGGGGTCTGGATCCCAGTACTTC. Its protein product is CASSGPGLAGSGSQYF.

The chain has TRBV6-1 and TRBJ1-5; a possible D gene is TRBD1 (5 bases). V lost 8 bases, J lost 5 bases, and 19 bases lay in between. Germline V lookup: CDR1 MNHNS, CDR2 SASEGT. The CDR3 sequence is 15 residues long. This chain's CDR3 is CASQDKDSPYQPQHF. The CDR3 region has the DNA TGTGCCAGCCAAGACAAAGACAGTCCTTATCAGCCCCAGCATTTT.

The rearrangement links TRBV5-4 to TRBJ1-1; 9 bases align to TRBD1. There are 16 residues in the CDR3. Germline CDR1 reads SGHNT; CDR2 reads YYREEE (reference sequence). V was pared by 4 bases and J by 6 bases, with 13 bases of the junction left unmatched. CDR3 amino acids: CASSLQGARIRAEAFF. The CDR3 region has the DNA TGTGCCAGCAGCCTACAGGGGGCTCGGATTAGGGCTGAAGCTTTCTTT.

CDR3 sequence reads: CSARDFSNQPQHF. Here the CDR3 DNA reads TGCAGTGCCCGGGATTTTAGCAATCAGCCCCAGCATTTT. This chain connects TRBV20-1 to TRBJ1-5, with no clear D. The CDR3 is made up of 13 amino acids. Trimming took 6 bases from V and 0 from J, leaving 9 bases between them. Germline V gene lookup returns CDR1 DFQATT and CDR2 SNEGSKA (reference sequence).

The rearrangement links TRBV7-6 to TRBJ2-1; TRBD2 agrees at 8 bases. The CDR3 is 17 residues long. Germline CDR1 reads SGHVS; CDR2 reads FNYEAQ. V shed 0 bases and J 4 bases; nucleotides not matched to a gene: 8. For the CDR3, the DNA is TGTGCCAGCAGCTTAGCGCTCGGGGGGGCCGTATACAATGAGCAGTTCTTC. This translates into CASSLALGGAVYNEQFF.

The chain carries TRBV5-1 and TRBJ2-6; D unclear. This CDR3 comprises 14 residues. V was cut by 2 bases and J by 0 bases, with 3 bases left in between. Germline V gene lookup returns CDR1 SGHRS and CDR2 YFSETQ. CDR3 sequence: CASSFDSGANVLTF. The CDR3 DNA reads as TGCGCCAGCAGCTTCGACTCTGGGGCCAACGTCCTGACTTTC. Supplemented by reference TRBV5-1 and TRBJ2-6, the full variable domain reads KAGVTQTPRYLIKTRGQQVTLSCSPISGHRSVSWYQQTPGQGLQFLFEYFSETQRNKGNFPGRFSGRQFSNSRSEMNVSTLELGDSALYLCASSFDSGANVLTFGAGSRLTVL.